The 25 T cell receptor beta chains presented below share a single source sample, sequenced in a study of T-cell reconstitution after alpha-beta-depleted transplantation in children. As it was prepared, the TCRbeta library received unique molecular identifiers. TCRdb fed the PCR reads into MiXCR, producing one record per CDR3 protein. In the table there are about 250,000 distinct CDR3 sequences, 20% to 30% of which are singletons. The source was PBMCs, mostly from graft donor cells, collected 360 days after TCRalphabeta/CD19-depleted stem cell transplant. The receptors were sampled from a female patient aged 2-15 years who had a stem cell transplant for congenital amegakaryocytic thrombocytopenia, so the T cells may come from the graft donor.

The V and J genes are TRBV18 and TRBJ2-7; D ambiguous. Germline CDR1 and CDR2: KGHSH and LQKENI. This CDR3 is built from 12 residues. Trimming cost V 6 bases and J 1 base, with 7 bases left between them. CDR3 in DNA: TGTGCCAGCTCCCAAAGGTCCTACGAGCAGTACTTC. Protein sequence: CASSQRSYEQYF.

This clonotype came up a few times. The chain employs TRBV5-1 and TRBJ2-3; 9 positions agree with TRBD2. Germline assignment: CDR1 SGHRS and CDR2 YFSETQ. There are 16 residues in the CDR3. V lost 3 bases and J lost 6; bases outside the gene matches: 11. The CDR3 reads CASSWTRAGGRDTQYF. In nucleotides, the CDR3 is TGCGCCAGCAGCTGGACTCGAGCGGGGGGTCGGGATACGCAGTATTTT.

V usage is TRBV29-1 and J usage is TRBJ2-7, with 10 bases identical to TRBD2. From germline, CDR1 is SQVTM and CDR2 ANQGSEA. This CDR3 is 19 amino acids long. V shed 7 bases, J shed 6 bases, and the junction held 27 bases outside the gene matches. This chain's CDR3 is CSACVGGMGILAGGLEQYF. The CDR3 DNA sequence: TGCAGCGCGTGTGTGGGGGGAATGGGGATATTAGCGGGAGGTCTCGAGCAGTACTTC.

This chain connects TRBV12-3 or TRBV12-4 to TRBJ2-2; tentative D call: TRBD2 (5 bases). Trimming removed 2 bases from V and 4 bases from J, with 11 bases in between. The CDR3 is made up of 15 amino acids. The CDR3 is CASSLWHGGTGELFF. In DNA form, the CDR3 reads TGTGCCAGCAGTTTATGGCACGGAGGCACCGGGGAGCTGTTTTTT.

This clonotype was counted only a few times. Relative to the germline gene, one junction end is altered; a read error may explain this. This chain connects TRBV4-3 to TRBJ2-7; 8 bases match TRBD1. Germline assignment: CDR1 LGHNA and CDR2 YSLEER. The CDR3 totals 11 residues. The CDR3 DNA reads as TGCGCCAGCAGCCAAGTTGGGACAGGCCTCTTC. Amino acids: CASSQVGTGLF.

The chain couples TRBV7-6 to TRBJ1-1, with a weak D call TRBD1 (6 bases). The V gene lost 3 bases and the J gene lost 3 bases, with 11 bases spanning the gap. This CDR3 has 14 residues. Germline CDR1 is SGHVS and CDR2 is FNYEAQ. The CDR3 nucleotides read TGTGCCAGCAGCTTTAGGACAGACTACACTGAAGCTTTCTTT. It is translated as CASSFRTDYTEAFF.

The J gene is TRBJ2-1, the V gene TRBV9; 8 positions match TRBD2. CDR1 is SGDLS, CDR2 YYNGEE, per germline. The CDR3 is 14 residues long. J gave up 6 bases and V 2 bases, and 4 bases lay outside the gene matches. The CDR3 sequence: CASSVTSGGNEQFF. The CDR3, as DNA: TGTGCCAGCAGCGTTACTAGCGGTGGCAATGAGCAGTTCTTC.

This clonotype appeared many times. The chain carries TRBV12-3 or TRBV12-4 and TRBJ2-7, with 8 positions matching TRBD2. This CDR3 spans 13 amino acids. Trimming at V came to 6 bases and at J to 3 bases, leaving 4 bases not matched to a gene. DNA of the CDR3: TGTGCCAGCAGGCGGACTAGCTTCTACGAGCAGTACTTC. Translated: CASRRTSFYEQYF.

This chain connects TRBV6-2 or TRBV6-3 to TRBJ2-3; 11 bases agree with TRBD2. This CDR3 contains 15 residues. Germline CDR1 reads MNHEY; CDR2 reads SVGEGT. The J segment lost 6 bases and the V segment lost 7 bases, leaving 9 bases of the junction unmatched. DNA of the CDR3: TGTGCCAGCAAAAGACTAGCGGGGCGCTTGGATACGCAGTATTTT. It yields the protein CASKRLAGRLDTQYF.

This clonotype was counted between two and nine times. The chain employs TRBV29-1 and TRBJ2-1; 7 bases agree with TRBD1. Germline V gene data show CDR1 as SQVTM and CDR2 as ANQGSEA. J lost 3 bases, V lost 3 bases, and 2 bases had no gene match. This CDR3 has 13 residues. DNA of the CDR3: TGCAGCGTTGAGGCAGGGGGCTACAATGAGCAGTTCTTC. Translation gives CSVEAGGYNEQFF.

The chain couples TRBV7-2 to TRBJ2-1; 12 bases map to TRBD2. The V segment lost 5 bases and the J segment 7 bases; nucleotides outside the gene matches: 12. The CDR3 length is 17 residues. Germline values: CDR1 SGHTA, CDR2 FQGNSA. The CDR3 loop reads CASSPLLLAGGPNEQFF. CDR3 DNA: TGTGCCAGCAGCCCCCTTTTACTAGCGGGGGGCCCGAATGAGCAGTTCTTC. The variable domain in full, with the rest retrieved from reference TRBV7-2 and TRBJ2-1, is GAGVSQSPSNKVTEKGKDVELRCDPISGHTALYWYRQSLGQGLEFLIYFQGNSAPDKSGLPSDRFSAERTGGSVSTLTIQRTQQEDSAVYLCASSPLLLAGGPNEQFFGPGTRLTVL.

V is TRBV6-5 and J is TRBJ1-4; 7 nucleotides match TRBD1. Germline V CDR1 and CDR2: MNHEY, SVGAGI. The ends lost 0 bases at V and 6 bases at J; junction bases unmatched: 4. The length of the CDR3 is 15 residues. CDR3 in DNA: TGTGCCAGCAGTTACTCCCGGGACAGATATGAAAAACTGTTTTTT. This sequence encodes CASSYSRDRYEKLFF.

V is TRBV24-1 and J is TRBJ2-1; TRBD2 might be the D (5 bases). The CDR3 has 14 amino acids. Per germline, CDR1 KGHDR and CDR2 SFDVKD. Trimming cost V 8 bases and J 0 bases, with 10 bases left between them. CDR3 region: CATKLGSSYNEQFF. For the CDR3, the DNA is TGTGCCACCAAACTAGGCAGCTCCTACAATGAGCAGTTCTTC.

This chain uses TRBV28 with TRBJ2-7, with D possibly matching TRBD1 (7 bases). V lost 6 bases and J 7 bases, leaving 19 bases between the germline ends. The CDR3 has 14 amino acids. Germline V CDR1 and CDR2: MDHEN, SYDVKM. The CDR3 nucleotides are TGTGCCAGCAGCCCGGACAGGCGAGGGAGGGAGCAGTACTTC. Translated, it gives CASSPDRRGREQYF.

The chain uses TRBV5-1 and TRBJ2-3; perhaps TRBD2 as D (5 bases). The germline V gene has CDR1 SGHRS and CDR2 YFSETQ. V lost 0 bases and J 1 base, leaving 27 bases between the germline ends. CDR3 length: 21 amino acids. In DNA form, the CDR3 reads TGCGCCAGCAGCTTGGTAGGAGCTAGCTCCACTTTTAAGGGTGGCACAGATACGCAGTATTTT. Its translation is CASSLVGASSTFKGGTDTQYF. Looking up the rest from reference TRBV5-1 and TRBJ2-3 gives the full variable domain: KAGVTQTPRYLIKTRGQQVTLSCSPISGHRSVSWYQQTPGQGLQFLFEYFSETQRNKGNFPGRFSGRQFSNSRSEMNVSTLELGDSALYLCASSLVGASSTFKGGTDTQYFGPGTRLTVL.

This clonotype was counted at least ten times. CDR3 DNA: TGCGCCAGCAGCCAAGATGAGCACTTCACAGATACGCAGTATTTT. Translation gives CASSQDEHFTDTQYF. This chain connects TRBV4-3 to TRBJ2-3; D ambiguous. V lost 0 bases to trimming and J lost 2 bases, with 9 bases between them. The CDR3 runs to 15 residues. Germline CDR1 LGHNA, CDR2 YSLEER.

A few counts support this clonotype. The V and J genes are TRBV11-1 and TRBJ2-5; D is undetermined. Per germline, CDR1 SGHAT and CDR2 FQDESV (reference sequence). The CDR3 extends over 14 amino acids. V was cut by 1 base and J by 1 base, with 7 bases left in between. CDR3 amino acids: CASSLVRIQETQYF. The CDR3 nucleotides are TGTGCCAGCAGCTTAGTGCGGATCCAAGAGACCCAGTACTTC.

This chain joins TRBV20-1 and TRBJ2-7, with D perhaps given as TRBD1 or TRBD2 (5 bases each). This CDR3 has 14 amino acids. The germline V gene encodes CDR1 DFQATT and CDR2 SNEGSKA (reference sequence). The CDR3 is CSAQSRDGYYEQYF. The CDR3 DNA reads TGCAGCGCCCAGAGCCGGGACGGGTATTACGAGCAGTACTTC.

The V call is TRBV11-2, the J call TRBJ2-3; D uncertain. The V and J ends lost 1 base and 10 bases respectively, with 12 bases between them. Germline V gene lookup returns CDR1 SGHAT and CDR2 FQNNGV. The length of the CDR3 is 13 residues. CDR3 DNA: TGTGCCAGCAGCTTAGTGGGGTTAAGGCCGCAGTATTTT. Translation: CASSLVGLRPQYF.

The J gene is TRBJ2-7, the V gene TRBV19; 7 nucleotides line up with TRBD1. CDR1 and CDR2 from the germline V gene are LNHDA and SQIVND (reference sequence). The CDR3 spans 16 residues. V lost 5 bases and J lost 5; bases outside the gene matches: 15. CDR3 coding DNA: TGTGCCAGTAGTCTAAAAGGGGCTACGAGGGGGCACGAGCAGTACTTC. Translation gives CASSLKGATRGHEQYF. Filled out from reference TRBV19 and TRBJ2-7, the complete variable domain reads DGGITQSPKYLFRKEGQNVTLSCEQNLNHDAMYWYRQDPGQGLRLIYYSQIVNDFQKGDIAEGYSVSREKKESFPLTVTSAQKNPTAFYLCASSLKGATRGHEQYFGPGTRLTVT.

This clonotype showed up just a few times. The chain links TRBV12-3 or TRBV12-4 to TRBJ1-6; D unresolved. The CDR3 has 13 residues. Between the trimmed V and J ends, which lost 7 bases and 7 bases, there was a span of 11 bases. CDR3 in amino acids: CASKQTWNSPLHF. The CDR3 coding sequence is TGTGCCAGCAAGCAGACTTGGAATTCACCCCTCCACTTT.

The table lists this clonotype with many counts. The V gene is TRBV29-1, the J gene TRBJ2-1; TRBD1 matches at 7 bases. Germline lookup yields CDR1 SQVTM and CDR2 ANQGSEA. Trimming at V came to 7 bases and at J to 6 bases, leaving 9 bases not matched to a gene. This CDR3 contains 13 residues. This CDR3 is CSALGQRTNEQFF. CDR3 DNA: TGCAGCGCCCTGGGACAGCGGACCAATGAGCAGTTCTTC.

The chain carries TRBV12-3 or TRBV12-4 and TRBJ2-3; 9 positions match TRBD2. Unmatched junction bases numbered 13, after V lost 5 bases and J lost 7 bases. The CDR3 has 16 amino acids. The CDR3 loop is CASSPHSGGAEHTQYF. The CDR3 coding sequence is TGTGCCAGCAGTCCCCATAGCGGGGGCGCCGAACATACGCAGTATTTT.

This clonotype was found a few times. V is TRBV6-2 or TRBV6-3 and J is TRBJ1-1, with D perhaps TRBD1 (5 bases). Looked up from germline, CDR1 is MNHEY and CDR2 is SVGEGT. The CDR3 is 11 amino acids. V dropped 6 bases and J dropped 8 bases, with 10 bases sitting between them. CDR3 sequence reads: CASSRGFEAFF. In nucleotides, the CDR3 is TGTGCCAGCAGCCGGGGCTTCGAAGCTTTCTTT.

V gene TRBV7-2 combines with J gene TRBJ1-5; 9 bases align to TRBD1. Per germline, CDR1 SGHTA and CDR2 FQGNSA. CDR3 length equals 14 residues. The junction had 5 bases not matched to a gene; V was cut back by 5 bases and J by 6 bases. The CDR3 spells CASSATGGGQPQHF. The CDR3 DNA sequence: TGTGCCAGCAGCGCAACAGGGGGCGGTCAGCCCCAGCATTTT.